These 28 T cell receptor beta chains were sequenced from one sample in a study of CD8 T cells in Susac syndrome. Random hexamers served to reverse transcribe roughly 0.45 to 1 ug RNA. One entry per CDR3 protein, called by TCRdb with MiXCR from the immunoSEQ multiplex PCR reads. Among 75,000 to 95,000 distinct CDR3 sequences listed, 96% were seen once. The sequencing sample was made of CD8+ T cells from PBMCs. These receptors all come from a human donor with Susac syndrome.

This rearrangement joins TRBV20-1 to TRBJ1-1; TRBD1 matches at 7 bases. V lost 4 bases, J lost 3 bases, and 5 bases stayed unmatched. CDR1 DFQATT and CDR2 SNEGSKA come from the germline V gene (reference sequence). CDR3 length equals 13 residues. The CDR3 loop is CSAIKTGYTEAFF. DNA for the CDR3: TGCAGTGCTATCAAGACAGGGTACACTGAAGCTTTCTTT.

This clonotype has a single count. V usage is TRBV27 and J usage is TRBJ2-7; tentatively, D is TRBD1 or TRBD2 (6 bases each). The CDR3 covers 13 residues. Trimming removed 6 bases at V and 7 bases at J, with 16 bases between. The germline CDR1 and CDR2 sequences are MNHEY and SMNVEV (reference sequence). The CDR3 region has the DNA TGTGCCAGCAGCGTGAGGGGGGCCCGTGAGCAGTACTTC. This encodes CASSVRGAREQYF.

The chain employs TRBV6-2 or TRBV6-3 and TRBJ1-2; D remains unclear. CDR1 and CDR2 from the germline V gene are MNHEY and SVGEGT. This CDR3 comprises 12 residues. V dropped 7 bases and J dropped 7 bases, with 13 bases sitting between them. The CDR3 DNA reads as TGTGCCAGCACCGAACCGACGGGTGGCTACACCTTC. Protein product: CASTEPTGGYTF.

This clonotype has just one count. The gene calls are TRBV5-4 and TRBJ2-3; maybe TRBD2 (7 bases). V lost 2 bases to trimming and J lost 2 bases, with 15 bases between them. The germline gives CDR1 SGHNT, CDR2 YYREEE (reference sequence). The CDR3 is 16 amino acids. The CDR3 protein is CASSLSGGHPTDTQYF. For the CDR3, the DNA is TGTGCCAGCAGCTTATCCGGGGGGCACCCCACAGATACGCAGTATTTT.

This sequence joins TRBV28 and TRBJ2-4, with 7 bases fitting TRBD2. Germline CDR1 is MDHEN and CDR2 is SYDVKM. This CDR3 is built from 15 residues. V lost 7 bases and J lost 4; bases outside the gene matches: 10. The CDR3 coding sequence is TGTGCCAGCACGCGGGCTAGCGGTACTAAAAACATTCAGTACTTC. Protein sequence: CASTRASGTKNIQYF.

The J gene is TRBJ2-7, the V gene TRBV6-7; perhaps TRBD2 as D (6 bases). TRBV6-7 is an ORF, and what it does is uncertain. The CDR3 runs 12 residues. V was pared by 7 bases and J by 3 bases, with 10 bases between. The CDR3 DNA reads as TGTGCCAGCAAGAAGGGAGGCTACGAGCAGTACTTC. Translating it yields CASKKGGYEQYF.

The chain uses TRBV6-6 and TRBJ1-5; D gene unclear. Trimming left V 2 bases short and J 3 bases short, with 8 bases between. The CDR3 has 14 residues. Germline V lookup: CDR1 MNHNY, CDR2 SVGAGI (reference sequence). The DNA of the CDR3 is TGTGCCAGCAGTTACGCGACGGACAATCAGCCCCAGCATTTT. Amino acids: CASSYATDNQPQHF.

V and J are TRBV4-1 and TRBJ1-6; 7 nucleotides line up with TRBD1. CDR3 size: 15 residues. V trimming: 1 base; J trimming: 10 bases; junction bases outside the gene matches: 7. Germline V lookup: CDR1 MGHRA, CDR2 YSYEKL. The CDR3 DNA reads TGCGCCAGCAGCCAAGCCCCTACAGGGGTATCACCCCTCCACTTT. Protein product: CASSQAPTGVSPLHF.

The gene calls are TRBV20-1 and TRBJ2-2; 9 bases agree with TRBD2. The CDR3 length is 16 residues. CDR1 is DFQATT, CDR2 SNEGSKA, per germline (reference sequence). V shed 6 bases and J 4 bases; nucleotides not matched to a gene: 12. The CDR3 region is CSAPRGGSLGTGELFF. As DNA, the CDR3 is TGCAGTGCCCCGCGGGGGGGCTCCCTAGGCACCGGGGAGCTGTTTTTT.

V and J are TRBV29-1 and TRBJ1-3, with TRBD1 matching over 8 bases. In germline, CDR1 is SQVTM, CDR2 ANQGSEA. With V trimmed by 6 bases and J by 0 bases, 7 bases remained unmatched. The CDR3 contains 15 residues. CDR3 residues: CSVTDRAASGNTIYF. As DNA, the CDR3 is TGCAGCGTCACGGACAGGGCTGCCTCTGGAAACACCATATATTTT.

The J gene is TRBJ2-3, the V gene TRBV27; TRBD2 agrees at 7 bases. The CDR3 is made up of 16 amino acids. Germline loops: CDR1 MNHEY, CDR2 SMNVEV (reference sequence). Trimming took 6 bases from V and 5 from J; bases not matched to a gene: 14. CDR3 region: CASSRTSENAKDTQYF. The CDR3 DNA reads TGTGCCAGCAGCCGCACTAGCGAGAACGCAAAAGATACGCAGTATTTT.

The count of this clonotype is one. V usage is TRBV29-1 and J usage is TRBJ2-3, with 9 bases identical to TRBD1. The V segment lost 4 bases and the J segment 5 bases; nucleotides outside the gene matches: 1. Germline CDR1 SQVTM, CDR2 ANQGSEA. The length of the CDR3 is 12 residues. CDR3 sequence reads: CSVGQGGDTQYF. CDR3 bases: TGCAGCGTTGGACAGGGGGGAGATACGCAGTATTTT.

The gene calls are TRBV25-1 and TRBJ1-1; 7 bases are shared with TRBD1. CDR3 length equals 16 residues. Per the germline V gene, CDR1 is MGHDK and CDR2 is SYGVNS. Germline trimming cut 4 bases from V and 5 bases from J; bases unmatched to any gene: 13. The CDR3 DNA reads TGTGCCAGCAGTGCCACGACAGGGTCTTTTTCTACTGAAGCTTTCTTT. Residues: CASSATTGSFSTEAFF.

The rearrangement links TRBV29-1 to TRBJ1-1; the match to TRBD1 covers 7 bases. Germline V CDR1 and CDR2: SQVTM, ANQGSEA. The CDR3 extends over 17 amino acids. The V gene end was trimmed by 1 base and the J gene end by 7 bases; junction bases not matched to a gene: 18. CDR3 sequence reads: CSVEGALRQGSIYEAFF. In DNA, the CDR3 is TGCAGCGTTGAAGGGGCCCTTCGACAGGGTAGTATTTATGAAGCTTTCTTT.

V gene TRBV24-1 combines with J gene TRBJ2-2, with a possible D match to TRBD1 (6 bases). V shed 9 bases and J shed 0 bases, with 10 bases lying between them. The CDR3 has 14 amino acids. Germline V gene lookup returns CDR1 KGHDR and CDR2 SFDVKD. DNA of the CDR3: TGTGCCACCGGACAGTCCGCGAACACCGGGGAGCTGTTTTTT. As protein: CATGQSANTGELFF.

This chain joins TRBV7-8 and TRBJ2-1; tentative D call: TRBD1 (6 bases). Germline V gene sequence: CDR1 SGHVS, CDR2 FQNEAQ. The V end was cut by 5 bases, the J end by 5 bases, with 13 bases between. This CDR3 has 14 amino acids. The CDR3 is CASSQNRANNEQFF. The CDR3, as DNA: TGTGCCAGCAGCCAGAACAGGGCTAACAATGAGCAGTTCTTC.

The chain couples TRBV3-1 to TRBJ2-7; D ambiguous. Trimming removed 1 base from V and 8 bases from J, with 15 bases in between. Germline assignment: CDR1 LGHDT and CDR2 YNNKEL (reference sequence). The CDR3 contains 14 residues. CDR3 nucleotides: TGTGCCAGCAGCCAAGGGGGTGTTGTCCCGCAGCAGTACTTC. This encodes CASSQGGVVPQQYF.

This clonotype came up once. The V call is TRBV20-1, the J call TRBJ1-1; 10 nucleotides match TRBD1. This CDR3 region has 15 residues. The trim removed 6 bases at V and 5 bases at J, leaving 12 bases unmatched. CDR1 DFQATT and CDR2 SNEGSKA come from the germline V gene (reference sequence). CDR3 sequence (DNA): TGCAGTGCAAGTCCCGACAGGGGGCGCCGAACTGAAGCTTTCTTT. As protein: CSASPDRGRRTEAFF.

The chain has TRBV12-5 and TRBJ2-2; D perhaps matches TRBD1 (5 bases). The CDR3 totals 15 residues. V lost 6 bases and J lost 4, with 15 bases in between. The V gene's germline CDR1 is LGHNT and CDR2 FRNRAP. The CDR3 region is CASGAVQGFTGELFF. The CDR3 region has the DNA TGTGCTAGTGGGGCCGTCCAGGGTTTCACCGGGGAGCTGTTTTTT.

The chain employs TRBV5-1 and TRBJ2-7; maybe TRBD1 (5 bases). Deletions cut 4 bases from V and 3 bases from J, with 17 bases between. Germline V gene data show CDR1 as SGHRS and CDR2 as YFSETQ. The CDR3 has 15 residues. The chain's CDR3 is CASSPDSFGNYEQYF. CDR3 nucleotide sequence: TGCGCCAGCAGCCCCGACAGTTTCGGAAACTACGAGCAGTACTTC.

This clonotype was seen only once. The CDR3 reads CASRDTGLNQPQHF. Written as DNA, the CDR3 is TGTGCCAGCAGGGATACAGGCCTCAATCAGCCCCAGCATTTT. V is TRBV27 and J is TRBJ1-5; TRBD1 might be the D (5 bases). The CDR3 covers 14 residues. Germline CDR1 is MNHEY and CDR2 is SMNVEV (reference sequence). V dropped 6 bases and J dropped 3 bases, with 12 bases sitting between them.

The V gene is TRBV29-1, the J gene TRBJ1-1; D unclear. V was cut by 1 base and J by 1 base, with 10 bases left in between. The length of the CDR3 is 14 residues. Germline lookup yields CDR1 SQVTM and CDR2 ANQGSEA. The CDR3 region is CSVEVREANTEAFF. CDR3 nucleotide sequence: TGCAGCGTTGAAGTAAGGGAGGCGAACACTGAAGCTTTCTTT.

The V gene is TRBV20-1, the J gene TRBJ1-5; unclear D gene. Germline values: CDR1 DFQATT, CDR2 SNEGSKA (reference sequence). The CDR3 runs 15 residues. V dropped 0 bases and J dropped 5 bases, with 14 bases sitting between them. Written as DNA, the CDR3 is TGCAGTGCTAGAGATCCGGGAACGGCCGATCAGCCCCAGCATTTT. It is translated as CSARDPGTADQPQHF.

V usage is TRBV20-1 and J usage is TRBJ2-6; D remains ambiguous. Germline values: CDR1 DFQATT, CDR2 SNEGSKA (reference sequence). The CDR3 runs to 13 residues. Trimming cost V 1 base and J 0 bases, with 1 base left between them. CDR3 bases: TGCAGTGCTAGAGGCTCTGGGGCCAACGTCCTGACTTTC. This gives the protein CSARGSGANVLTF.

The chain links TRBV5-4 to TRBJ1-3, with D perhaps TRBD1 (5 bases). The CDR3 is made up of 16 amino acids. Germline CDR1 SGHNT, CDR2 YYREEE (reference sequence). Trimming removed 3 bases from V and 8 bases from J, with 21 bases in between. The CDR3 region has the DNA TGTGCCAGCAGCTCTGCCGGGACCCCCCTCGTGGACACCATATATTTT. Protein: CASSSAGTPLVDTIYF.

This rearrangement joins TRBV7-9 to TRBJ2-3, with unresolved D. The V gene's germline CDR1 is SEHNR and CDR2 FQNEAQ (reference sequence). The V gene lost 6 bases and the J gene lost 3 bases, with 4 bases spanning the gap. The CDR3 is 11 residues long. The DNA for the CDR3 is TGTGCCAGCAGACGTACAGATACGCAGTATTTT. This sequence encodes CASRRTDTQYF.

The V and J genes are TRBV23-1 and TRBJ2-7, with a tentative D call TRBD2 (5 bases). TRBV23-1 is labeled an ORF, and its function is uncertain. Trimming stripped 6 bases from V and 2 bases from J, with 17 bases between. The CDR3 is made up of 15 amino acids. The CDR3 here is CASSPSGRGPYEQYF. The CDR3 region has the DNA TGCGCCAGCAGCCCTTCCGGACGGGGTCCCTACGAGCAGTACTTC.

The chain has TRBV4-3 and TRBJ1-1; unclear D gene. Germline V CDR1 and CDR2: LGHNA, YSLEER. The CDR3 loop spans 13 amino acids. The ends were cut back, 0 bases at V and 5 bases at J, with 7 bases in the middle. The CDR3 spells CASSQDKRTEAFF. The CDR3 DNA follows: TGCGCCAGCAGCCAAGATAAGAGGACTGAAGCTTTCTTT.